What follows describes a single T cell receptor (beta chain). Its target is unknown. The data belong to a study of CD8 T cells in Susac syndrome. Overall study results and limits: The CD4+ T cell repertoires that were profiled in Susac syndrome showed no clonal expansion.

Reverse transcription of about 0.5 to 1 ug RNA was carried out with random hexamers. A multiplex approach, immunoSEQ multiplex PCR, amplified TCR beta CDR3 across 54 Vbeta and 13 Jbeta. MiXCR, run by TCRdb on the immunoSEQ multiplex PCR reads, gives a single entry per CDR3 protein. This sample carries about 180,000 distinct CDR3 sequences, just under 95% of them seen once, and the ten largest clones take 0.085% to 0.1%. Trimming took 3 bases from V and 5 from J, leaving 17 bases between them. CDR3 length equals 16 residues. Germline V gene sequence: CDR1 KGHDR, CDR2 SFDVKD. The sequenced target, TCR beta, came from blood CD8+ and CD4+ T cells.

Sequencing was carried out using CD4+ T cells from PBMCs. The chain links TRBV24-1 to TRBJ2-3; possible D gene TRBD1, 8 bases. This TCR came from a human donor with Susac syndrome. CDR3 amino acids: CATSDPGQGGGDTQYF. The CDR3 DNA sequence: TGTGCCACCAGTGATCCAGGACAGGGCGGGGGAGATACGCAGTATTTT.